The source of this T cell receptor (beta chain) is a study of cytomegalovirus exposure and HLA in healthy donors. Whole-study findings and limits: The study flagged 150 to 200 TCR beta chains as cytomegalovirus-associated. The likely explanation for a cluster of highly shared sequence variants was sequencing artifact. It was confirmed in vitro that a few of the CMV-associated chains were specific for CMV antigens.

This PCR relied on a set of 60 Vbeta primers and 13 Jbeta primers. Clones were sequenced by immunoSEQ multiplex PCR, and TCRdb holds only the in-frame ones, with some missing. The sample has some 98,000 clones, about 80% seen once. Everyone who donated was a healthy bone marrow donor. This clone is classed as medium-sized. The antigen remains unidentified. Specimen: PBMCs. The receptor comes from a man aged 18-30 years in good health and CMV-seropositive.

CDR3 coding DNA: TGCAGCGTTTTAGGACTAGCGGGGGGTCTAAGCTCCTACAATGAGCAGTTCTTC. It codes for CSVLGLAGGLSSYNEQFF. The V gene is TRBV29-1, the J gene TRBJ2-1; TRBD2 matches 14 bases. The CDR3 spans 18 residues. Unmatched junction bases numbered 9, after V lost 5 bases and J lost 0 bases. CDR1 and CDR2 from the germline V gene are SQVTM and ANQGSEA.